This is a list of T cell receptor beta chains from one sample in a study of siplizumab effects on memory and regulatory T cells. Repertoires were generated with immunoSEQ multiplex PCR, while TCRdb's copy carries only in-frame clones and drops some. Of about 110,000 clones in the sample, about 91% are singletons; the top ten hold under 0.75%. Sequencing was carried out using Tregs sorted from blood. These TCRs come from a human donor in good health. Both conserved end residues are part of each CDR3. The order of the fields is D gene, V gene, clone size, J gene, CDR3 DNA, CDR3 protein. D genes are given only for firm matches. Not all rows give a size; the values are once, few, many and, for expanded clones, a class.

-	TRBV6-5	-	TRBJ2-7	TGTGCCGTTGGGCTTTACGAGCAGTACTTC	CAVGLYEQYF
TRBD2	TRBV27	once	TRBJ2-5	TGTGCCAGCAGACTAGCGGGGCGGCAGTACTTC	CASRLAGRQYF
TRBD1	TRBV2	-	TRBJ2-1	TGTGCCAGCAAGACAGGGGTGGTCAATGAGCAGTTCTTC	CASKTGVVNEQFF
-	TRBV9	-	TRBJ2-2	TGTGCCAGCTGCCGGGGTCCGGGCACCGGGGAGCTGTTTTTT	CASCRGPGTGELFF
-	TRBV11-3	-	TRBJ2-5	TGTGCCAGCAGCTTACAAGGGAAGGAGACCCAGTACTTC	CASSLQGKETQYF
-	TRBV6-1	-	TRBJ2-6	TGTGCCAGCAGTGAAGAACCTGGGGCCAACGTCCTGACTTTC	CASSEEPGANVLTF
TRBD1	TRBV29-1	once	TRBJ1-1	TGCAGCGTATTTAAACAGGGGGCGGAAGCTTTCTTT	CSVFKQGAEAFF
TRBD2	TRBV6-5	-	TRBJ2-5	TGTGCCAGCAGTTATGGCGGGGGGTGGGAAGAGACCCAGTACTTC	CASSYGGGWEETQYF
-	TRBV19	-	TRBJ2-1	TGTGCCAGTAGTATAGATGGTAGGGGCTACAATGAGCAGTTCTTC	CASSIDGRGYNEQFF
-	TRBV27	-	TRBJ1-5	TGTGCCAGCAGTTTATCGCATTTGGGAGGGAGGAGCAATCAGCCCCAGCATTTT	CASSLSHLGGRSNQPQHF
-	TRBV6-1	once	TRBJ2-7	TGTGCCAGCAGCCAGGAACGTCCCTGGGAGCAGTACTTC	CASSQERPWEQYF
-	TRBV30	-	TRBJ1-3	TGTGCCTGGGGACGGGGGGCTGGAAACACCATATATTTT	CAWGRGAGNTIYF
-	TRBV28	-	TRBJ2-7	TGTGCCAGCAGAGTATCGGGGGCCCTCTACGAGCAGTACTTC	CASRVSGALYEQYF
-	TRBV6-1	few	TRBJ2-7	TGTGCCAGCAGTGCCCGACTTCACTCCTACGAGCAGTACTTC	CASSARLHSYEQYF
-	TRBV6-5	-	TRBJ1-4	TGTGCCAGCAGTTACTCTATCGGGGATAGAGAAAAACTGTTTTTT	CASSYSIGDREKLFF
-	TRBV11-2	-	TRBJ2-6	TGTGCCAGCAGCTTAGATCTCTCCAACGTCCTGACTTTC	CASSLDLSNVLTF
-	TRBV18	few	TRBJ1-1	TGTGCCAGCTCACCACAGGCAGGGGAGAACACTGAAGCTTTCTTT	CASSPQAGENTEAFF
-	TRBV7-8	-	TRBJ1-1	TGTGCCAGCAGTCTCCGGGGACTCGACTGGAACACTGAAGCTTTCTTT	CASSLRGLDWNTEAFF
-	TRBV11-3	-	TRBJ1-1	TGTGCCAGCAGCTTACAGGGAAGTACTGAAGCTTTCTTT	CASSLQGSTEAFF
-	TRBV25-1	medium-sized	TRBJ1-1	TGTGCCAGCACCTTGAACATGGAAGCTTTCTTT	CASTLNMEAFF
-	TRBV6-6	-	TRBJ1-2	TGTGCCAGCAGTTATTCTGCAGGAGCCTCCTATGGCTACACCTTC	CASSYSAGASYGYTF
TRBD2	TRBV10-3	-	TRBJ2-7	TGTGCCATCAGGTCTAGCGGAGGGACCTACGAGCAGTACTTC	CAIRSSGGTYEQYF
-	TRBV27	-	TRBJ2-1	TGTGCCAGCCAGGACTATCCGAGTTGGGATGAGCAGTTCTTC	CASQDYPSWDEQFF
-	TRBV14	-	TRBJ2-5	TGTGCCAGCAGCCGGACGACTGAAGAGACCCAGTACTTC	CASSRTTEETQYF
TRBD2	TRBV29-1	-	TRBJ2-3	TGCAGCGTTGCGGGGACTAGCGTGAAAAATACGCAGTATTTT	CSVAGTSVKNTQYF
-	TRBV4-1	-	TRBJ1-4	TGCGCCAGCAGCCATTACCATCAGGGCCATAATGAAAAACTGTTTTTT	CASSHYHQGHNEKLFF
TRBD1	TRBV2	-	TRBJ2-2	TGTGCCAGCATGGAAACAGGGGGGCACGGGGAGCTGTTTTTT	CASMETGGHGELFF
-	TRBV6-6	-	TRBJ1-5	TGTGCCAGTCAGGGGACTGATAGCAATCAGCCCCAGCATTTT	CASQGTDSNQPQHF
TRBD1	TRBV27	-	TRBJ2-7	TGTGCCAGCAGCCGGGACAGCGCCTACGAGCAGTACTTC	CASSRDSAYEQYF
-	TRBV5-3	-	TRBJ1-5	TGTGCCAGAAGCTTGGTTGGGAGTTACGGCAATCAGCCCCAGCATTTT	CARSLVGSYGNQPQHF
-	TRBV10-2	-	TRBJ1-4	TGCGCCAGCAAACGAGGGGTAAATGAAAAACTGTTTTTT	CASKRGVNEKLFF
-	TRBV4-1	-	TRBJ2-7	TGCGCCAGCAGCCCAGACACCTCCCCGGCGGCCTACGAGCAGTACTTC	CASSPDTSPAAYEQYF
TRBD2	TRBV6-6	once	TRBJ2-1	TGTGCCAGCAGTTACTCGGGACTAGCGGGGTCTGAGCAGTTCTTC	CASSYSGLAGSEQFF
-	TRBV9	-	TRBJ1-1	TGTGCCAGCAGTCGTGCGGTAGTGTCTACGAACACTGAAGCTTTCTTT	CASSRAVVSTNTEAFF
-	TRBV6-6	-	TRBJ1-6	TGTGCCAGCAGTTATGGGGGTTCACCCCTCCACTTT	CASSYGGSPLHF
-	TRBV19	once	TRBJ2-5	TGTGCCAGTTCAGGACTTACAGAGACCCAGTACTTC	CASSGLTETQYF
-	TRBV6-5	-	TRBJ2-6	TGTGCCAGCAGTTACTCGGGCTCTGGGGCCAACGTCCTGACTTTC	CASSYSGSGANVLTF
TRBD2	TRBV5-1	once	TRBJ2-3	TGCGCCAGCAGCTTGGCAGTCGAGCGGGGGGCCGGCACAGATACGCAGTATTTT	CASSLAVERGAGTDTQYF
-	TRBV30	-	TRBJ2-3	TGTGCCTGGAGGAGGTCTAGCACAGATACGCAGTATTTT	CAWRRSSTDTQYF
-	TRBV5-5	-	TRBJ2-7	TGTGCCAGCAGCTTGAAGGGGGGGCCTTTCGACGAGCAGTACTTC	CASSLKGGPFDEQYF
-	TRBV5-1	-	TRBJ1-3	TGCGCCAGCAGCGGCGGGACGGTCGTCTCTGGAAACACCATATATTTT	CASSGGTVVSGNTIYF
-	TRBV5-4	-	TRBJ2-1	TGTGCCAGCAGCTTGGTTGGTTCGGGGGTTATCTCCTACAATGAGCAGTTCTTC	CASSLVGSGVISYNEQFF
-	TRBV11-2	-	TRBJ2-3	TGTGCCAGCAGCTTAGAGGGCAGGGTGGCAGATACGCAGTATTTT	CASSLEGRVADTQYF
TRBD1	TRBV27	-	TRBJ2-7	TGTGCCAGCAGTCGACAGGGACCCTACGAGCAGTACTTC	CASSRQGPYEQYF
-	TRBV5-1	-	TRBJ2-5	TGCGCCAGCAGCTTAGAAGAGACCCAGTACTTC	CASSLEETQYF
-	TRBV18	-	TRBJ2-4	TGTGCCAGCTCACCTTCCTCTGGGCGGGATTACGAAACCATTCAGTACTTC	CASSPSSGRDYETIQYF
-	TRBV6-5	-	TRBJ1-5	TGTGCCAGCAGTCGTCTACCCGATAGCAATCAGCCCCAGCATTTT	CASSRLPDSNQPQHF
TRBD2	TRBV19	-	TRBJ2-5	TGTGCCAGTAGGGGGGGGAGAGAACAAGAGACCCAGTACTTC	CASRGGREQETQYF
-	TRBV7-8	-	TRBJ1-5	TGTGCCAGCAGCCCGGGGAGGGGGGCCCCCAATCAGCCCCAGCATTTT	CASSPGRGAPNQPQHF